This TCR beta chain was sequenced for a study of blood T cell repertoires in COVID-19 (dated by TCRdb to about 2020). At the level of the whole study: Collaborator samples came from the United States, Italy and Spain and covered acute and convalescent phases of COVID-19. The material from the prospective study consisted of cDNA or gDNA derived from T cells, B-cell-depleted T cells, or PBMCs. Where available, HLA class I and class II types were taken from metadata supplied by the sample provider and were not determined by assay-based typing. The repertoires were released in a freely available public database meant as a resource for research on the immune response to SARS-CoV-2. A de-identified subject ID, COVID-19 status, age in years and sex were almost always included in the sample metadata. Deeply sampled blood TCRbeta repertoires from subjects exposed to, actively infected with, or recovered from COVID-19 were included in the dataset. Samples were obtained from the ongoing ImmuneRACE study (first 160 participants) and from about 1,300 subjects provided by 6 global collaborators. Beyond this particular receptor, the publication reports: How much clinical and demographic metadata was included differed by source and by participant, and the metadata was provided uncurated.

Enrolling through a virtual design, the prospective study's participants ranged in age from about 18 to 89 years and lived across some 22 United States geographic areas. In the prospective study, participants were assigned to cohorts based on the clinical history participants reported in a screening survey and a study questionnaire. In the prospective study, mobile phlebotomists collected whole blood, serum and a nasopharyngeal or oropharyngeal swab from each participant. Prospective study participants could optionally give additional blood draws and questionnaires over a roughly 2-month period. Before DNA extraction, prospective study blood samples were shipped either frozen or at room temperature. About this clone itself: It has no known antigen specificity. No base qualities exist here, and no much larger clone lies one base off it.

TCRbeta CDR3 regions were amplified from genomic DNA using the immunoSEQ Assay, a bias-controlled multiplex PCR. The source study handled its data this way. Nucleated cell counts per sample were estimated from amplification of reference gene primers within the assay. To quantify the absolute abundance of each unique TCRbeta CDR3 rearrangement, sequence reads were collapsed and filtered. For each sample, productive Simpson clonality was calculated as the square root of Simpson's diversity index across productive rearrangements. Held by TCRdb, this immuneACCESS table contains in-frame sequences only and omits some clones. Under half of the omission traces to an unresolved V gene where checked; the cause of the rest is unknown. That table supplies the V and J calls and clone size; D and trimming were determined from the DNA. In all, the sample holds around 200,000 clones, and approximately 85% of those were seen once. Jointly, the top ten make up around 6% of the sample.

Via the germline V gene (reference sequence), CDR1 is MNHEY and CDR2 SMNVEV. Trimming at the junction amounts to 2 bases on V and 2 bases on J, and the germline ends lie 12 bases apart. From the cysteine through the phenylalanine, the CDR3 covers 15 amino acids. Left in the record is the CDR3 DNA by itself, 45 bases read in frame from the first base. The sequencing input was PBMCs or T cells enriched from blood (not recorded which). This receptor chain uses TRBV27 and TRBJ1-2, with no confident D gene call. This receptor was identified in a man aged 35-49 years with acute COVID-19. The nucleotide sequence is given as TGTGCCAGCAGTTTAGGGCATTCCCTCAACTATGGCTACACCTTC. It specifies CASSLGHSLNYGYTF.